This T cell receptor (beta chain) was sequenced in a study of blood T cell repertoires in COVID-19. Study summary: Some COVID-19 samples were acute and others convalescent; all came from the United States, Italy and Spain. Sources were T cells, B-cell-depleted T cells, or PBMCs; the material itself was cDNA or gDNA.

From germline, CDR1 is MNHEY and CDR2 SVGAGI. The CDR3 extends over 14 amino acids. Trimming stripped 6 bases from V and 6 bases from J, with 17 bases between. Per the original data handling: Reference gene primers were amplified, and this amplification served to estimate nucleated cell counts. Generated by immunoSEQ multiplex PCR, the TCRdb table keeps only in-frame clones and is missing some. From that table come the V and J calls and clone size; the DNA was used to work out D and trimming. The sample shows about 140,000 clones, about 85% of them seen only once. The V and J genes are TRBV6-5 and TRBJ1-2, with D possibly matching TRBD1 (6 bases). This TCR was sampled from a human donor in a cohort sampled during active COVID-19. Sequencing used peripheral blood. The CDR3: CASSWDTAVDGYTF. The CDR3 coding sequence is TGTGCCAGCAGCTGGGACACCGCTGTGGATGGCTACACCTTC.